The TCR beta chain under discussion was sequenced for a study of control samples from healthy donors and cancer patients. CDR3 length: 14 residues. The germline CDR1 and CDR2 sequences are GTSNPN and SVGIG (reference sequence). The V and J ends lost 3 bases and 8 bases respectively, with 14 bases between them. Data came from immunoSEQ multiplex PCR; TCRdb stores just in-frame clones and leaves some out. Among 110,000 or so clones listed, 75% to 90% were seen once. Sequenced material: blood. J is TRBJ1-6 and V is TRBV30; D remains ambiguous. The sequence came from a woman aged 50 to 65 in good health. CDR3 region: CAWSHPSLYSPLHF. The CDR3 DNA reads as TGTGCCTGGAGCCACCCCTCGTTATATTCACCCCTCCACTTT. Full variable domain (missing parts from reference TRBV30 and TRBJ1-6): SQTIHQWPATLVQPVGSPLSLECTVEGTSNPNLYWYRQAAGRGLQLLFYSVGIGQISSEVPQNLSASRPQDRQFILSSKKLLLSDSGFYLCAWSHPSLYSPLHFGNGTRLTVT.